Detailed here is one T cell receptor beta chain. Primers: 60 Vbeta forward and 13 Jbeta reverse. TCRdb keeps only in-frame clones here, not all; method: immunoSEQ multiplex PCR. The table records some 170,000 clones, roughly four fifths of them present only once. This entry is derived from a study of cytomegalovirus exposure and HLA in healthy donors. The CDR3 is 15 amino acids. Germline V lookup: CDR1 SNHLY, CDR2 FYNNEI. Trimming took 6 bases from V and 6 from J, leaving 17 bases between them. The sequenced material came from PBMCs. This sequence joins TRBV2 and TRBJ1-4; D is perhaps TRBD1 (6 bases). This receptor was taken from a man between 50 and 59 years old in good health and CMV-seropositive. The CDR3 region is CASSATGRSDEKLFF. As DNA, the CDR3 is TGTGCCAGCAGCGCTACAGGGCGGAGTGATGAAAAACTGTTTTTT.